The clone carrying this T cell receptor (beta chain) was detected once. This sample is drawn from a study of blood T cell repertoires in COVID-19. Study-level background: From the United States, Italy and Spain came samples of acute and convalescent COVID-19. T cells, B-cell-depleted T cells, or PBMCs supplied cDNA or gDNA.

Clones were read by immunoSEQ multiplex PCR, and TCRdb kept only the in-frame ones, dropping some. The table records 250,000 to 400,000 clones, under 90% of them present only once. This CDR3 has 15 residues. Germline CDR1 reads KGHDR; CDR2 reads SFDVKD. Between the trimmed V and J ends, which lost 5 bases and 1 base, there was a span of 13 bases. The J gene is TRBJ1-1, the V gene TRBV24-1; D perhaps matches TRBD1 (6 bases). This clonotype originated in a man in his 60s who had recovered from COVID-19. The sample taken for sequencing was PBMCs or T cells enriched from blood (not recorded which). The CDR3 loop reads CATSGRDKANTEAFF. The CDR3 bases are TGTGCCACCAGTGGTCGGGACAAAGCGAACACTGAAGCTTTCTTT.